This T cell receptor (beta chain) comes out of a study of early stage breast cancer tumors. Overall study: Most invasive tumors, about 75% of the 16, were ER+/PR+/HER2-. Average read coverage per sample was 7.5 to 10-fold.

Points from the study as a whole: Tumors had roughly 2.5-fold higher T cell density than normal breast. Most shared enriched TCRB sequences were commonly generated ones.

Assay: immunoSEQ multiplex PCR; the TCRdb copy retains only in-frame clones and omits some. The sample lists tens of thousands of clones, 80% occurring once. In the case of this clone: Its cognate antigen is unknown.

Germline loops: CDR1 KGHSH, CDR2 LQKENI. The CDR3 contains 13 residues. Trimming removed 4 bases at V and 2 bases at J, with 8 bases between. The receptor was isolated from a person in their sixties with breast cancer. V gene TRBV18 combines with J gene TRBJ2-5; D is undetermined. Sequencing was carried out using blood. The CDR3 DNA is TGTGCCAGCTCACTCTCCCTTCAAGAGACCCAGTACTTC. This translates into CASSLSLQETQYF.